Presented here are 19 T cell receptor beta chains from one specimen sequenced in a study of cytomegalovirus exposure and HLA in healthy donors. The PCR was carried out with 60 Vbeta primers and 13 Jbeta primers. Libraries were prepared by immunoSEQ multiplex PCR; TCRdb keeps only in-frame clonotypes and omits some of them. The sample contains some 150,000 clones, around four fifths of which appear only once. Sequencing used PBMCs. These receptors all stem from a female donor in good health and CMV-seronegative.

This clone was observed once. V is TRBV4-2 and J is TRBJ2-1; 7 nucleotides align to TRBD2. The germline V gene has CDR1 LGHNA and CDR2 YNFKEQ. With V trimmed by 1 base and J by 3 bases, 9 bases remained unmatched. CDR3 size: 17 residues. For the CDR3, the DNA is TGTGCCAGCAGCCAAGGGCCAGCGGGGAGACTCTACAATGAGCAGTTCTTC. This encodes CASSQGPAGRLYNEQFF.

The V call is TRBV19, the J call TRBJ2-3, with 10 bases that match TRBD2. The junction had 4 bases not matched to a gene; V was cut back by 5 bases and J by 2 bases. Germline lookup yields CDR1 LNHDA and CDR2 SQIVND (reference sequence). CDR3 size: 15 residues. The CDR3 protein is CASSRLAGATDTQYF. The CDR3 coding sequence is TGTGCCAGTAGTCGACTAGCGGGCGCCACAGATACGCAGTATTTT.

The rearrangement joins TRBV25-1 to TRBJ2-7; weak D call: TRBD1 (6 bases). The CDR3 has 17 residues. V was trimmed by 3 bases and J by 1 base, leaving 19 bases between them. Germline V gene data show CDR1 as MGHDK and CDR2 as SYGVNS. The CDR3: CASSEGTGTPISYEQYF. The CDR3 nucleotides are TGTGCCAGCAGTGAGGGTACCGGGACACCTATTTCCTACGAGCAGTACTTC.

The CDR3 DNA reads TGCGCCAGCAGCCATGAAGACTGGCGCGGCGCAGATACGCAGTATTTT. Translated: CASSHEDWRGADTQYF. This chain joins TRBV4-3 and TRBJ2-3; no definite D call. This CDR3 has 16 residues. Trimming removed 3 bases from V and 4 bases from J, with 17 bases in between. Germline values: CDR1 LGHNA, CDR2 YSLEER.

The rearrangement uses TRBV5-1 and TRBJ2-1, with 13 bases lining up with TRBD2. CDR3 length: 17 amino acids. V lost 2 bases and J lost 7; bases outside the gene matches: 9. From germline, CDR1 is SGHRS and CDR2 YFSETQ. DNA of the CDR3: TGCGCCAGCAGCTTATACGGACTAGCGGGAGTTCGGAATGAGCAGTTCTTC. It yields the protein CASSLYGLAGVRNEQFF.

The chain is built from TRBV18 and TRBJ2-5; tentative D call: TRBD2 (6 bases). V was pared by 5 bases and J by 2 bases, with 15 bases between. CDR1 KGHSH and CDR2 LQKENI come from the germline V gene. The length of the CDR3 is 15 residues. The CDR3 coding sequence is TGTGCCAGCTCAGACCCGGGACTCACACAAGAGACCCAGTACTTC. It yields the protein CASSDPGLTQETQYF.

This chain connects TRBV11-2 to TRBJ2-5, with D unclear. The J call may be mistaken, given a closer DNA end match to TRBJ2-7. The length of the CDR3 is 13 residues. Germline V lookup: CDR1 SGHAT, CDR2 FQNNGV. CDR3 nucleotides: TGTGCCAGCAGCTTACAAACAGCCTACGAGCAGTACTTC. This translates into CASSLQTAYEQYF.

This clone has just one count. This chain joins TRBV4-3 and TRBJ2-7; perhaps TRBD1 as D (7 bases). V shed 6 bases and J shed 2 bases, with 14 bases lying between them. The CDR3 covers 14 residues. Germline loops: CDR1 LGHNA, CDR2 YSLEER. CDR3 in DNA: TGCGCCAGCAGTCAGGACAGGACTACCTACGAGCAGTACTTC. Amino acids: CASSQDRTTYEQYF.

The chain uses TRBV28 and TRBJ2-1; 9 bases match TRBD1. CDR1 is MDHEN and CDR2 is SYDVKM in the germline V gene. The J segment lost 7 bases and the V segment lost 5 bases, leaving 15 bases of the junction unmatched. The CDR3 covers 17 residues. The CDR3 reads CASSPWTGVVMENEQFF. In nucleotides, the CDR3 is TGTGCCAGCAGTCCTTGGACAGGGGTGGTTATGGAGAATGAGCAGTTCTTC.

The rearrangement joins TRBV4-1 to TRBJ2-7; TRBD2 matches 10 bases. Germline V gene lookup returns CDR1 MGHRA and CDR2 YSYEKL. V lost 5 bases and J lost 0; bases outside the gene matches: 4. The CDR3 consists of 15 residues. This CDR3 is CASSGTSASSYEQYF. As DNA, the CDR3 is TGCGCCAGCAGCGGGACTAGCGCTAGCTCCTACGAGCAGTACTTC.

V and J are TRBV5-1 and TRBJ2-4; D not certain. CDR3 length equals 15 residues. Germline CDR1 is SGHRS and CDR2 is YFSETQ. V was trimmed by 4 bases and J by 3 bases, leaving 14 bases between them. The CDR3 region has the DNA TGCGCCAGCAGCACCTTCAGGCTAAGCAAAAACATTCAGTACTTC. This encodes CASSTFRLSKNIQYF.

The genes are TRBV5-1 and TRBJ2-3, with D tentatively TRBD2 (6 bases). V gave up 5 bases and J gave up 0 bases, with 13 bases separating them. Per the germline V gene, CDR1 is SGHRS and CDR2 is YFSETQ. The CDR3 has 15 residues. The CDR3 coding sequence is TGCGCCAGCAGTGTGTCGGGAGATAGCACAGATACGCAGTATTTT. The encoded protein is CASSVSGDSTDTQYF.

The chain is built from TRBV5-8 and TRBJ1-1; no reliable D call. This CDR3 is built from 13 residues. V lost 4 bases, J lost 1 base, and 8 bases lay in between. From germline, CDR1 is SGHTS and CDR2 YDEGEE. The chain's CDR3 is CASSKDWNTEAFF. Here the CDR3 DNA reads TGTGCCAGCAGCAAGGACTGGAACACTGAAGCTTTCTTT.

This clone was recorded only once. V usage is TRBV28 and J usage is TRBJ2-1; 12 bases map to TRBD2. The junction had 10 bases not matched to a gene; V was cut back by 4 bases and J by 0 bases. The CDR3 length is 19 residues. Germline V CDR1 and CDR2: MDHEN, SYDVKM. The CDR3 protein is CASSSQGLAGRSSYNEQFF. The CDR3 DNA reads TGTGCCAGCAGTTCGCAGGGACTAGCGGGCCGAAGCTCCTACAATGAGCAGTTCTTC.

This chain connects TRBV6-1 to TRBJ1-2; D is uncertain. The V gene lost 0 bases and the J gene lost 4 bases, with 12 bases spanning the gap. The germline gives CDR1 MNHNS, CDR2 SASEGT. The CDR3 has 15 amino acids. The CDR3 spells CASSEAGAGSYGYTF. CDR3 DNA: TGTGCCAGCAGTGAAGCGGGAGCAGGATCCTATGGCTACACCTTC.

The chain employs TRBV6-5 and TRBJ1-2; no clear D. The CDR3 has 15 residues. The V gene lost 0 bases and the J gene lost 2 bases, with 10 bases spanning the gap. CDR1 and CDR2 from the germline V gene are MNHEY and SVGAGI. CDR3 sequence reads: CASSYSGVGNYGYTF. CDR3 sequence (DNA): TGTGCCAGCAGTTACTCAGGCGTCGGGAACTATGGCTACACCTTC.

The count of this clone is one. V is TRBV27 and J is TRBJ2-7, with D tentatively TRBD2 (5 bases). CDR3 length: 13 amino acids. V lost 2 bases and J 2 bases, leaving 7 bases between the germline ends. Germline V gene lookup returns CDR1 MNHEY and CDR2 SMNVEV (reference sequence). Written as DNA, the CDR3 is TGTGCCAGCAGTTTAGACGGGACCTACGAGCAGTACTTC. Protein product: CASSLDGTYEQYF.

The V call is TRBV9, the J call TRBJ2-3; 9 bases line up with TRBD2. CDR3 length: 17 amino acids. The ends lost 2 bases at V and 0 bases at J; junction bases unmatched: 7. Looked up from germline, CDR1 is SGDLS and CDR2 is YYNGEE. CDR3 in DNA: TGTGCCAGCAGCGTCATGGGGACTAGCCCTAGCACAGATACGCAGTATTTT. Translating gives CASSVMGTSPSTDTQYF.

The rearrangement uses TRBV4-2 and TRBJ2-7; D is possibly TRBD2 (6 bases). Per germline, CDR1 LGHNA and CDR2 YNFKEQ. The V gene lost 1 base and the J gene lost 3 bases, with 16 bases spanning the gap. The CDR3 consists of 16 residues. The CDR3 nucleotides are TGTGCCAGCAGCCAAGTCTGGGGCGGGGAGCACTACGAGCAGTACTTC. This codes for CASSQVWGGEHYEQYF.